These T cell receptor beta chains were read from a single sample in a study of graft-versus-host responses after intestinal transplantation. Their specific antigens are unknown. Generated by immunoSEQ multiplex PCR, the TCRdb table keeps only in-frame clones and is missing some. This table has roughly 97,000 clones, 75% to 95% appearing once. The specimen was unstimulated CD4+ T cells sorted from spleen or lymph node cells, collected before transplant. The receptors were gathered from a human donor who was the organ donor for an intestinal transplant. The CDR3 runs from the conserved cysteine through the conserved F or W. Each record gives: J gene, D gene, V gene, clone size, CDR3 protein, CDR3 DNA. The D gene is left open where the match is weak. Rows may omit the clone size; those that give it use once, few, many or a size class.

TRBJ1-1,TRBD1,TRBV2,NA,CASRRQGTEAFF,TGTGCCAGCAGAAGACAGGGCACTGAAGCTTTCTTT
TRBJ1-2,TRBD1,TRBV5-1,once,CASGTGGNYGYTF,TGCGCCAGCGGCACAGGGGGGAACTATGGCTACACCTTC
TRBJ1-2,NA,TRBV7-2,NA,CASSPPGRAGYTF,TGTGCCAGCAGCCCACCAGGGAGGGCCGGCTACACCTTC
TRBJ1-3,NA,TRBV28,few,CASSLGGLSGNTIYF,TGTGCCAGCAGTTTAGGGGGACTTTCTGGAAACACCATATATTTT
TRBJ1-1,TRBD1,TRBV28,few,CASSLDRVFLAFF,TGTGCCAGCAGTCTGGACAGGGTCTTTCTCGCTTTCTTT
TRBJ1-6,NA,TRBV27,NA,CASRSQDSFYNSPLHF,TGTGCCAGCAGATCCCAGGACAGCTTTTATAATTCACCCCTCCACTTT
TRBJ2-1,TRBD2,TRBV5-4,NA,CASSSLAGPYNEQFF,TGTGCCAGCAGCTCCTTAGCGGGCCCGTACAATGAGCAGTTCTTC
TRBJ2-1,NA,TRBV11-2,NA,CASSWGDISSYNEQFF,TGTGCCAGCAGCTGGGGAGACATTTCCTCCTACAATGAGCAGTTCTTC
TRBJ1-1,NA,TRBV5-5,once,CASSLSINTEAFF,TGTGCCAGCAGCTTGAGCATAAACACTGAAGCTTTCTTT
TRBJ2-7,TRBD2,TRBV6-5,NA,CASRSGGGGYEQYF,TGTGCCAGCAGGAGCGGGGGCGGGGGGTACGAGCAGTACTTC
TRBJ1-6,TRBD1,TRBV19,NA,CASRATGGNSPLHF,TGTGCCAGTAGAGCGACAGGGGGCAATTCACCCCTCCACTTT
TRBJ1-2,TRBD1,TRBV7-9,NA,CASSFRDRGQDGYTF,TGTGCCAGCAGCTTCCGGGACAGGGGGCAGGATGGCTACACCTTC
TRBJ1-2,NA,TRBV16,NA,CASSQRQSIYGYTF,TGTGCCAGCAGCCAAAGACAGTCTATCTATGGCTACACCTTC
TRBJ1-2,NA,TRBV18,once,CASSPEQGSSGYTF,TGTGCCAGCTCCCCGGAACAGGGCTCGTCGGGCTACACCTTC
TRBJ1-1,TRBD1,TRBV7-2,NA,CASSRDSLNTEAFF,TGTGCCAGCAGTAGGGACAGCCTTAACACTGAAGCTTTCTTT
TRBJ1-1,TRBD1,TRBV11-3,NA,CASSLGQGVAEAFF,TGTGCCAGCAGCTTAGGCCAGGGGGTAGCTGAAGCTTTCTTT
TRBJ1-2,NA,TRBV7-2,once,CASSRDSYGYTF,TGTGCCAGCAGCCGCGACAGCTATGGCTACACCTTC
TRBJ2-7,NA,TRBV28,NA,CATGTAYEQYF,TGTGCCACCGGAACAGCCTACGAGCAGTACTTC
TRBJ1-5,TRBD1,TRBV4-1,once,CASSQTGGNQPQHF,TGCGCCAGCAGCCAGACAGGGGGCAATCAGCCCCAGCATTTT
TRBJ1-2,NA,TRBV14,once,CASRPSGGFGYTF,TGTGCCAGCAGGCCCAGTGGTGGTTTTGGCTACACCTTC
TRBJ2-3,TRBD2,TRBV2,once,CASRPPISGGAPRTTDTQYF,TGTGCCAGCAGGCCCCCTATTAGCGGGGGGGCCCCAAGGACCACAGATACGCAGTATTTT
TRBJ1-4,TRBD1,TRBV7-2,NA,CASSLARDRGEKLFF,TGTGCCAGCAGCTTAGCGAGGGACAGAGGTGAAAAACTGTTTTTT
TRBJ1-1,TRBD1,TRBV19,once,CASSIGQGRTEAFF,TGTGCCAGTAGTATAGGACAGGGGAGGACTGAAGCTTTCTTT
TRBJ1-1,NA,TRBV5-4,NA,CASSLDRTTEAFF,TGTGCCAGCAGCTTGGACAGGACCACTGAAGCTTTCTTT
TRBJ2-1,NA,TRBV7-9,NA,CASSGTSYNEQFF,TGTGCCAGCAGCGGGACTTCCTACAATGAGCAGTTCTTC
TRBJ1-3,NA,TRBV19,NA,CASSWRGGNTIYF,TGTGCCAGTAGTTGGAGGGGAGGAAACACCATATATTTT
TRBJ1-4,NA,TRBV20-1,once,CTLAHNEKLFF,TGCACCCTAGCTCATAATGAAAAACTGTTTTTT
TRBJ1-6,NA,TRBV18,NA,CASSPGEKGYNSPLHF,TGTGCCAGCTCACCGGGCGAGAAGGGGTATAATTCACCCCTCCACTTT
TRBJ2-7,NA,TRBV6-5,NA,CASRKGSPYEQYF,TGTGCCAGCAGGAAGGGGTCCCCCTACGAGCAGTACTTC
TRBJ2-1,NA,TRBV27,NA,CASGLQAEQFF,TGTGCCAGCGGCCTACAGGCTGAGCAGTTCTTC
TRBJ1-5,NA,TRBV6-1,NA,CASYSGGRVQPQHF,TGTGCCAGCTATTCGGGAGGCCGGGTTCAGCCCCAGCATTTT
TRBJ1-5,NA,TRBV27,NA,CASSLLGQGYPNQPQHF,TGTGCCAGCAGTTTACTAGGGCAGGGGTACCCTAATCAGCCCCAGCATTTT
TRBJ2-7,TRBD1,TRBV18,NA,CASSDYSGQGAYEQYF,TGTGCCAGCTCAGACTACTCGGGACAGGGGGCCTACGAGCAGTACTTC
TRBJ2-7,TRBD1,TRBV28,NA,CASKGNDRGIYEQYF,TGTGCCAGCAAGGGGAACGACAGGGGGATCTACGAGCAGTACTTC
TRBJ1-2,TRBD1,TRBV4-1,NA,CASSHPGTGQEGYTF,TGCGCCAGCAGCCATCCCGGGACAGGCCAGGAGGGCTACACCTTC
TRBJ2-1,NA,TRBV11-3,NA,CASSYDRYNEQFF,TGTGCCAGCAGCTACGACAGGTACAATGAGCAGTTCTTC
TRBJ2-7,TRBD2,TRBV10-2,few,CASSQSGAGQVGEQYF,TGCGCCAGCAGCCAATCCGGAGCGGGGCAAGTGGGCGAGCAGTACTTC
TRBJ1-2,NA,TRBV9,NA,CASSVASWDNGYTF,TGTGCCAGCAGCGTAGCATCATGGGACAATGGCTACACCTTC
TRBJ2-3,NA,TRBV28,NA,CASSLGGAVSGDTQYF,TGTGCCAGCAGTTTGGGTGGAGCGGTTTCGGGTGATACGCAGTATTTT
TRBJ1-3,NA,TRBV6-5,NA,CASSYSRGAPGNTIYF,TGTGCCAGCAGTTACTCACGGGGGGCGCCTGGAAACACCATATATTTT